This T cell receptor beta chain emerged from a study of blood T cell repertoires in COVID-19. Original processing notes: It was from reference gene primer amplification that nucleated cell counts were estimated. Repertoires were generated with immunoSEQ multiplex PCR, while TCRdb's copy carries only in-frame clones and drops some. Clone size and the V and J calls come from that table; the DNA yielded D and trimming. Of approximately 92,000 clones listed, more than 70% are singletons. There are 17 residues in the CDR3. V was clipped by 0 bases and J by 3 bases, with 15 bases between them. CDR1 and CDR2 (germline): LGHNA, YNFKEQ.

The sample consisted of peripheral blood. This sequence was found in a woman aged 55 to 70 in a cohort sampled during active or convalescent COVID-19. This chain joins TRBV4-2 and TRBJ1-3, with D unresolved. CDR3 nucleotide sequence: TGTGCCAGCAGCCAAGATCTGGCCGTCTCGATTGGAAACACCATATATTTT. This sequence encodes CASSQDLAVSIGNTIYF.